The entry below gives a single TCR beta chain sequence along with its context. The germline V gene encodes CDR1 SGHVS and CDR2 FQNEAQ. The CDR3 is 17 amino acids. V gave up 1 base and J gave up 3 bases; unmatched junction bases: 9. TCRdb reanalysed the RT-PCR reads using MiXCR and keeps one entry per CDR3 protein. The sample lists more than 700,000 distinct CDR3 sequences, approximately 22% seen once, with about 10% in the top ten. The data derive from a study of response to subunit inactivated influenza vaccine. The source of this sequence is a man aged 50 or older who received an inactivated influenza vaccine. This chain connects TRBV7-8 to TRBJ1-5; 7 bases are a match to TRBD1. This specimen was PBMCs from blood, taken less than 6 days after vaccination. CDR3 region: CASSLDRRTGINQPQHF. The DNA of the CDR3 is TGTGCCAGCAGCTTAGACCGCCGGACAGGAATCAATCAGCCCCAGCATTTT.